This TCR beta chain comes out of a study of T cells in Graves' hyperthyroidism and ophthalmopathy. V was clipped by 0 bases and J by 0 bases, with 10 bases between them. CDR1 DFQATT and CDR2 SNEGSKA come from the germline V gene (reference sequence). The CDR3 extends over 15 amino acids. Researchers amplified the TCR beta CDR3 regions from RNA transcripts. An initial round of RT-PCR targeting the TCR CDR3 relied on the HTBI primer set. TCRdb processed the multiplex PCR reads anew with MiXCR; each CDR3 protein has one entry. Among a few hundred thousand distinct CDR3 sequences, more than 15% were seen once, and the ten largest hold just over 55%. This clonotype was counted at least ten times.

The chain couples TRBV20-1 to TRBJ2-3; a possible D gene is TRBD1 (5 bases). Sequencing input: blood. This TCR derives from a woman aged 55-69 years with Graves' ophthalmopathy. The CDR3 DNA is TGCAGTGCTAGAGACAGGGTTGTGAGCACAGATACGCAGTATTTT. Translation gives CSARDRVVSTDTQYF.